Listed here are 24 T cell receptor beta chains from one sample, sequenced in a study of cytomegalovirus exposure and HLA in healthy donors. PCR primers comprised 60 Vbeta and 13 Jbeta primers. The protocol was immunoSEQ multiplex PCR, while the TCRdb copy is restricted to in-frame clones and leaves out a portion. The data show 85,000 to 100,000 clones, with around three quarters seen just once and more than 2.5% held by the top ten. The sequenced sample consisted of PBMCs. The source is a male donor in good health and CMV-seropositive.

The J gene is TRBJ1-2, the V gene TRBV28, with 10 positions matching TRBD1. The CDR3 is 13 residues long. V was pared by 6 bases and J by 8 bases, with 6 bases of the junction left unmatched. Germline CDR1 and CDR2: MDHEN and SYDVKM. The chain's CDR3 is CASRTGGDRGYTF. CDR3 DNA sequence: TGTGCCAGCAGGACAGGGGGCGATCGAGGCTACACCTTC.

In its sample, this clone was seen once. This sequence joins TRBV5-1 and TRBJ2-3, with TRBD2 matching over 7 bases. There are 15 residues in the CDR3. The germline CDR1 and CDR2 sequences are SGHRS and YFSETQ. Germline trimming cut 9 bases from V and 3 bases from J; bases unmatched to any gene: 13. The CDR3 reads CATSRGGLGTDTQYF. In nucleotides, the CDR3 is TGCGCCACCTCCCGCGGCGGACTAGGGACAGATACGCAGTATTTT.

This sequence joins TRBV6-6 and TRBJ1-1, with D uncertain. The germline V gene has CDR1 MNHNY and CDR2 SVGAGI (reference sequence). Trimming removed 2 bases from V and 3 bases from J, with 13 bases in between. This CDR3 has 15 residues. DNA of the CDR3: TGTGCCAGCAGTTACAGGAGAGGGTGGGACACTGAAGCTTTCTTT. Amino acid sequence: CASSYRRGWDTEAFF.

The J gene is TRBJ1-2, the V gene TRBV6-5; 9 nucleotides align to TRBD1. The germline V gene has CDR1 MNHEY and CDR2 SVGAGI. J lost 12 bases, V lost 6 bases, and 14 bases had no gene match. This CDR3 has 14 residues. The CDR3 is CASSLRTGASGNTF. The CDR3, as DNA: TGTGCCAGCAGCCTTAGGACAGGGGCCTCCGGTAACACCTTC.

This rearrangement joins TRBV5-1 to TRBJ1-1; the D gene is possibly TRBD1 (5 bases). The CDR3 covers 12 residues. Germline assignment: CDR1 SGHRS and CDR2 YFSETQ. The ends were cut back, 4 bases at V and 1 base at J, with 5 bases in the middle. The CDR3 protein is CASSDRNTEAFF. The CDR3 DNA follows: TGCGCCAGCAGCGACAGGAACACTGAAGCTTTCTTT.

This chain joins TRBV10-3 and TRBJ1-5, with D tentatively TRBD1 (6 bases). The germline V gene has CDR1 ENHRY and CDR2 SYGVKD. This CDR3 has 13 residues. The ends were cut back, 4 bases at V and 5 bases at J, with 9 bases in the middle. In nucleotides, the CDR3 is TGTGCCATCAGTGGGACAGCAGATCAGCCCCAGCATTTT. Translated, it gives CAISGTADQPQHF.

The chain links TRBV6-5 to TRBJ1-6; 9 bases agree with TRBD1. The junction had 8 bases not matched to a gene; V was cut back by 6 bases and J by 11 bases. The CDR3 loop spans 14 amino acids. CDR1 and CDR2 from the germline V gene are MNHEY and SVGAGI. The CDR3 sequence: CASRKGTGFTPLHF. The CDR3 DNA reads TGTGCCAGCAGAAAGGGGACAGGGTTTACACCCCTCCACTTT.

V usage is TRBV7-6 and J usage is TRBJ2-1, with 8 bases matching TRBD2. Germline V gives CDR1 SGHVS, CDR2 FNYEAQ. This CDR3 is 15 amino acids long. Trimming took 3 bases from V and 4 from J; bases not matched to a gene: 5. CDR3: CASSFAGGGYNEQFF. CDR3 nucleotide sequence: TGTGCCAGCAGCTTCGCGGGGGGAGGGTACAATGAGCAGTTCTTC.

V and J are TRBV6-6 and TRBJ2-2, with D perhaps TRBD1 (6 bases). CDR3 length: 15 amino acids. CDR1 is MNHNY, CDR2 SVGAGI, per germline (reference sequence). V lost 6 bases to trimming and J lost 0 bases, with 11 bases between them. CDR3 protein: CASSWRTANTGELFF. DNA of the CDR3: TGTGCCAGCAGCTGGCGGACAGCGAACACCGGGGAGCTGTTTTTT.

V usage is TRBV19 and J usage is TRBJ2-1, with D perhaps TRBD1 (6 bases). Germline-derived CDR1 and CDR2 are LNHDA and SQIVND (reference sequence). The CDR3 extends over 13 amino acids. The V and J ends lost 5 bases and 4 bases respectively, with 9 bases between them. CDR3 sequence reads: CASSVTGYNEQFF. The CDR3 bases are TGTGCCAGTAGTGTTACAGGGTACAATGAGCAGTTCTTC.

This chain links TRBV30 with TRBJ1-1; D call uncertain. Germline-derived CDR1 and CDR2 are GTSNPN and SVGIG (reference sequence). The CDR3 is made up of 15 amino acids. The ends were cut back, 0 bases at V and 0 bases at J, with 11 bases in the middle. This CDR3 reads CAWSVAHYVNTEAFF. Here the CDR3 DNA reads TGTGCCTGGAGTGTTGCACACTACGTGAACACTGAAGCTTTCTTT. Filled out from reference TRBV30 and TRBJ1-1, the complete variable domain reads SQTIHQWPATLVQPVGSPLSLECTVEGTSNPNLYWYRQAAGRGLQLLFYSVGIGQISSEVPQNLSASRPQDRQFILSSKKLLLSDSGFYLCAWSVAHYVNTEAFFGQGTRLTVV.

The rearrangement links TRBV10-2 to TRBJ1-2, with TRBD1 identical over 9 bases. This CDR3 is built from 15 residues. With V trimmed by 4 bases and J by 7 bases, 10 bases remained unmatched. Germline assignment: CDR1 WSHSY and CDR2 SAAADI. In nucleotides, the CDR3 is TGCGCCAGCAGTGGGGGGGGACAGGGAATCCGTGGCTACACCTTC. Its protein is CASSGGGQGIRGYTF.

The chain employs TRBV4-1 and TRBJ2-5; maybe TRBD2 (5 bases). V was shortened by 1 base and J by 0 bases, with 6 bases between the two germline ends. CDR1 is MGHRA and CDR2 is YSYEKL in the germline V gene. This CDR3 contains 14 residues. CDR3 protein: CASSQAGYQETQYF. The CDR3 DNA reads TGCGCCAGCAGCCAAGCGGGGTACCAAGAGACCCAGTACTTC.

As concerns this clone: The conserved final phenylalanine or tryptophan is absent from the CDR3, which likely points to a read error. The chain links TRBV5-8 to TRBJ2-7; 8 positions match TRBD1. V shed 2 bases and J 6 bases; nucleotides not matched to a gene: 7. Per germline, CDR1 SGHTS and CDR2 YDEGEE. This CDR3 spans 14 amino acids. CDR3 amino acids: CASSLYQGASEQYL. CDR3 nucleotide sequence: TGTGCCAGCAGCTTATACCAGGGGGCAAGCGAGCAGTACCTC.

The chain carries TRBV6-5 and TRBJ1-2; 11 positions match TRBD1. This CDR3 region has 15 residues. Germline V gene sequence: CDR1 MNHEY, CDR2 SVGAGI. With 2 bases clipped from V and 7 bases from J, the junction kept 6 bases outside the gene matches. The CDR3 loop is CASSYTTGQGGGYTF. For the CDR3, the DNA is TGTGCCAGCAGTTACACCACGGGACAGGGGGGTGGCTACACCTTC.

V and J are TRBV6-1 and TRBJ1-1; no clear D. The germline V gene has CDR1 MNHNS and CDR2 SASEGT. CDR3 size: 14 residues. Deletions cut 6 bases from V and 1 base from J, with 12 bases between. CDR3 coding DNA: TGTGCCAGCAGGCGAGGAAATTCGAACACTGAAGCTTTCTTT. This codes for CASRRGNSNTEAFF.

Of note for this clone: A read error may produce the germline difference seen at one junction end. The chain combines TRBV5-6 with TRBJ1-1; unclear D gene. CDR3 length: 11 residues. Germline V lookup: CDR1 SGHDT, CDR2 YYEEEE. The CDR3 DNA is TGTGCCAGCAGCTCGGACCAGGAGGTCGCCTTT. Translated, it gives CASSSDQEVAF.

This chain links TRBV2 with TRBJ1-1; perhaps TRBD1 as D (6 bases). Trimming removed 4 bases at V and 2 bases at J, with 11 bases between. Per germline, CDR1 SNHLY and CDR2 FYNNEI. The length of the CDR3 is 14 residues. DNA of the CDR3: TGTGCCAGCAGTGTTGGGGGGGCTAACACTGAAGCTTTCTTT. This sequence encodes CASSVGGANTEAFF.

This clone was observed a handful of times. The chain couples TRBV6-5 to TRBJ1-3; D gene unclear. The CDR3 has 15 residues. The ends were cut back, 0 bases at V and 0 bases at J, with 6 bases in the middle. Germline-derived CDR1 and CDR2 are MNHEY and SVGAGI. Here the CDR3 reads CASSYSMRSGNTIYF. DNA for the CDR3: TGTGCCAGCAGTTACTCGATGCGCTCTGGAAACACCATATATTTT.

A remark on this clone: Distinct nucleotide sequences in the sample also encode this CDR3. The chain joins TRBV5-1 to TRBJ1-4; no firm D call. CDR1 is SGHRS and CDR2 is YFSETQ in the germline V gene. The CDR3 loop spans 15 amino acids. Trimming cost V 4 bases and J 0 bases, with 10 bases left between them. CDR3 sequence reads: CASSPRTATNEKLFF. In DNA, the CDR3 is TGCGCCAGCAGCCCCCGAACAGCAACTAATGAAAAACTGTTTTTT.

The rearrangement links TRBV10-3 to TRBJ1-2; the match to TRBD1 covers 10 bases. V lost 8 bases and J lost 3; bases outside the gene matches: 3. This CDR3 comprises 13 residues. Germline CDR1 ENHRY, CDR2 SYGVKD. CDR3 sequence reads: CAIETGGDYGYTF. CDR3 nucleotides: TGTGCCATCGAGACAGGGGGCGACTATGGCTACACCTTC.

The chain is built from TRBV6-1 and TRBJ1-4; 7 bases are a match to TRBD1. CDR3 length: 14 residues. Germline V gives CDR1 MNHNS, CDR2 SASEGT. With 4 bases clipped from V and 5 bases from J, the junction kept 4 bases outside the gene matches. The CDR3 sequence is CASSVTGRNEKLFF. CDR3 nucleotide sequence: TGTGCCAGCAGTGTGACAGGGAGGAATGAAAAACTGTTTTTT.

The genes are TRBV5-6 and TRBJ2-6; 7 nucleotides agree with TRBD1. V gave up 6 bases and J gave up 8 bases; unmatched junction bases: 11. Germline V gives CDR1 SGHDT, CDR2 YYEEEE. The CDR3 loop spans 15 amino acids. The CDR3 sequence is CASTARGGPSNVLTF. The DNA of the CDR3 is TGTGCCAGCACCGCGCGAGGGGGCCCTTCCAACGTCCTGACTTTC.

This chain connects TRBV7-9 to TRBJ1-4, with D hard to call. V lost 3 bases, J lost 3 bases, and 5 bases lay in between. The CDR3 contains 13 residues. Germline V gene data show CDR1 as SEHNR and CDR2 as FQNEAQ (reference sequence). The CDR3 nucleotides are TGTGCCAGCAGCTTCGGGTCTAATGAAAAACTGTTTTTT. Protein sequence: CASSFGSNEKLFF.